This TCR beta chain derives from a study of T cells in Graves' hyperthyroidism and ophthalmopathy. Study-level points and caveats: Ophthalmopathy was separated from stable hyperthyroidism by a 13 V-J model.

Diagnoses were made from clinical symptoms, serum measures (thyroxine and TRAb), thyroid ultrasound and orbital computed tomography. A word on this clonotype: Its antigen is not known.

Germline V gene lookup returns CDR1 ENHRY and CDR2 SYGVKD. The CDR3 is 14 residues long. The V end was cut by 0 bases, the J end by 2 bases, with 8 bases between. Authors of the study amplified TCR beta CDR3 regions from RNA transcripts. The TCR CDR3 was amplified in a first-round RT-PCR using the HTBI primer set. TCRdb reprocessed the multiplex PCR reads with MiXCR, giving one entry per CDR3 protein. The sample shows some 600,000 distinct CDR3 sequences, approximately 15% of them seen only once. The V call is TRBV10-3, the J call TRBJ2-7; D perhaps matches TRBD1 (6 bases). This sequence originates from a woman aged 30 to 39 with Graves' hyperthyroidism that later progressed to Graves' ophthalmopathy. The specimen sequenced was blood. CDR3 sequence: CAISESGQPYEQYF. The CDR3 bases are TGTGCCATCAGTGAGTCTGGACAGCCCTACGAGCAGTACTTC.